This is a list of T cell receptor beta chains from one sample in a study of cytomegalovirus exposure and HLA in healthy donors. Only in-frame clones appear in the TCRdb table, and some are missing; sequencing was by immunoSEQ multiplex PCR. The sample includes approximately 100,000 clones, about 80% of them seen just once. The sequenced sample consisted of PBMCs. The receptors originated from a human donor in good health. CDR3s include the opening cysteine and the closing phenylalanine or tryptophan. A D gene is named only where the DNA matches it firmly. Not all rows give a size; the values are once, few, many and, for expanded clones, a class.

TRBV27,TRBJ2-3,TRBD2,NA,TGTGCCAGCAGTTTAAGGGAGGGCCCAGATACGCAGTATTTT,CASSLREGPDTQYF
TRBV28,TRBJ2-7,TRBD2,NA,TGTGCCAGCAGTTTCTCCATCGGGGGAGGGGAGCAGTACTTC,CASSFSIGGGEQYF
TRBV2,TRBJ2-2,NA,NA,TGTGCCAGCAAGAGGGCCCTCATAGCGAACACCGGGGAGCTGTTTTTT,CASKRALIANTGELFF
TRBV6-6,TRBJ1-3,TRBD1,NA,TGTGCCAGCCATCAGGGGGGCGGAAACACCATATATTTT,CASHQGGGNTIYF
TRBV6-5,TRBJ2-7,NA,few,TGTGCCAGCAGTTACACAACTACAGGAACTACCTACGAGCAGTACTTC,CASSYTTTGTTYEQYF
TRBV25-1,TRBJ1-4,NA,NA,TGTGCCAGCAGTCAGAGTAGGGCGGGTGAAAAACTGTTTTTT,CASSQSRAGEKLFF
TRBV10-3,TRBJ1-2,TRBD1,NA,TGTGCCATCAGTGGGGACAGGGGAGGGTATGGCTACACCTTC,CAISGDRGGYGYTF
TRBV5-4,TRBJ2-5,TRBD1,NA,TGTGCCAGCAGCAGGACAGGGATGGTAGTAGGAGAGACTCAGTACTTC,CASSRTGMVVGETQYF
TRBV5-1,TRBJ2-1,TRBD2,NA,TGCGCCAGCAGTGCGGGACTAGGAGGGTATGAGCAGTTCTTC,CASSAGLGGYEQFF
TRBV6-5,TRBJ2-1,NA,NA,TGTGCCAGCAGTTACGGAATAGTGGGACTGGTGGATGAGCAGTTCTTC,CASSYGIVGLVDEQFF
TRBV19,TRBJ1-5,NA,NA,TGTGCCACTGGCGGTCCTAGGCAGCCCCAGCATTTT,CATGGPRQPQHF
TRBV11-2,TRBJ1-2,NA,NA,TGTGCCAGCAGCTTAGATGAGGCGGTAATTTTCAAGGATGGCTACACCTTC,CASSLDEAVIFKDGYTF
TRBV7-9,TRBJ1-3,NA,NA,TGTGCCATCAACAGGGACAACTCTGGAAACACCATATATTTT,CAINRDNSGNTIYF
TRBV2,TRBJ2-7,NA,NA,TGTGCCAGCAGTGAAGTTGGCTTCAGCTCCTACGAGCAGTACTTC,CASSEVGFSSYEQYF
TRBV6-1,TRBJ2-1,NA,NA,TGTGCCAGCGGGCGAGCGGTCTCCTCTTACAATGAGCAGTTCTTC,CASGRAVSSYNEQFF
TRBV27,TRBJ2-1,TRBD2,NA,TGTGCCAGCAGTAACACGGGGGGAAAATACAATGAGCAGTTCTTC,CASSNTGGKYNEQFF
TRBV7-2,TRBJ2-3,TRBD2,NA,TGTGCCAGCAGCTTCCGCCTGGGGGGGAGCACAGATACGCAGTATTTT,CASSFRLGGSTDTQYF
TRBV9,TRBJ1-2,NA,NA,TGTGCCAGCAGCGCTCGAGGGGGGGGAGGGGAAGGCTACACCTTC,CASSARGGGGEGYTF
TRBV19,TRBJ2-5,NA,NA,TGTGCCAGTAGTATTCGGGGGGCCAAGCAAGAGACCCAGTACTTC,CASSIRGAKQETQYF
TRBV21-1,TRBJ2-1,NA,NA,TGTGCCAGCACCCTCACGGAGATTTACAATGAGCAGTTCTTC,CASTLTEIYNEQFF
TRBV7-9,TRBJ2-1,NA,NA,TGTGCCAGCAGCCTAGGCGGGCGTAGTGCCCGATTGGGTGAGCAGTTCTTC,CASSLGGRSARLGEQFF
TRBV11-3,TRBJ1-1,NA,NA,TGTGCCAGCAGCTTAGAACGGGGTACTGAAGCTTTCTTT,CASSLERGTEAFF
TRBV11-2,TRBJ2-7,NA,NA,TGTGCCAGCAGCTTAGTACCAGGGTTGCTCAACGAGCAGTACTTC,CASSLVPGLLNEQYF
TRBV6-6,TRBJ2-3,NA,NA,NA,CASSSSGDTQYF
TRBV4-1,TRBJ2-1,TRBD2,NA,TGCGCCAGCAGCCCCCAGGGGACTAGCGGGAGTTGGAATGAGCAGTTCTTC,CASSPQGTSGSWNEQFF
TRBV6-6,TRBJ2-7,TRBD1,NA,TGTGCCAGCATGTCAACAGGGGGCCTCTACGAGCAGTACTTC,CASMSTGGLYEQYF
TRBV5-1,TRBJ1-4,TRBD1,NA,TGCGCCAGCAGCTTACTTACACCGGGACAGGCCAATGAAAAACTGTTTTTT,CASSLLTPGQANEKLFF
TRBV14,TRBJ2-7,TRBD1,few,TGTGCCAGCAGCCAAGGGGCCACAGGGGTCGAGCAGTACTTC,CASSQGATGVEQYF
TRBV5-1,TRBJ2-7,NA,NA,TGCGCCAGCAGCCCGGGACCTACTGCGGGGGAGCAGTACTTC,CASSPGPTAGEQYF
TRBV4-2,TRBJ2-5,TRBD1,NA,TGTGCCAGCAGTTCCGGGGACAGGGGTGCGAAAGAGACCCAGTACTTC,CASSSGDRGAKETQYF
TRBV7-8,TRBJ2-7,NA,NA,TGTGCCAGCAGCTTAGAGAGGTACTCCTACGAGCAGTACTTC,CASSLERYSYEQYF
TRBV6-5,TRBJ2-1,TRBD2,NA,TGTGCCAGCAGAGGACTAGCGGGAGGTTACGGTGAGCAGTTCTTC,CASRGLAGGYGEQFF
TRBV11-2,TRBJ2-3,TRBD1,NA,TGTGCCAGCAGCATAAACAGGGGAGATACGCAGTATTTT,CASSINRGDTQYF
TRBV9,TRBJ1-5,NA,NA,TGTGCCAGCAGCGTAGGGGGGCTAAACAATCAGCCCCAGCATTTT,CASSVGGLNNQPQHF
TRBV7-9,TRBJ2-2,TRBD1,NA,TGTTCCAGCAGCCTATCGGACAGGGGGCCCACCGGGGAGCTGTTTTTT,CSSSLSDRGPTGELFF
TRBV4-1,TRBJ2-7,TRBD1,once,TGCGCCAGCAGCCATGGACAGGGAGTAGTCTACGAGCAGTACTTC,CASSHGQGVVYEQYF
TRBV30,TRBJ1-1,NA,NA,TGTGCCTGGGGTCAGGGGAGCGGTACTGAAGCTTTCTTT,CAWGQGSGTEAFF
TRBV6-1,TRBJ2-7,NA,NA,TGTGCCAGCAGTGAAGACAGGGCTTACGAGCAGTACTTC,CASSEDRAYEQYF
TRBV6-1,TRBJ2-1,NA,NA,TGTGCCAGCAGTGAAGTATTTGAGGGTGGGCAGTTCTTC,CASSEVFEGGQFF
TRBV19,TRBJ2-2,NA,NA,TGTGCCAGTAGTACCCCGGGAGCGGATAAGACCGGGGAGCTGTTTTTT,CASSTPGADKTGELFF
TRBV27,TRBJ1-1,TRBD1,NA,TGTGCCAGCCGGACAGGGGGCCGGACTGAAGCTTTCTTT,CASRTGGRTEAFF
TRBV13,TRBJ2-1,TRBD2,NA,TGTGCCAGCAGCGCGGGGGTTCGACAGTCTACCTACAATGAGCAGTTCTTC,CASSAGVRQSTYNEQFF
TRBV5-1,TRBJ2-7,TRBD2,NA,TGCGCCAGCAGCCCCTGGGGCGGGAGAACGTACGAGCAGTACTTC,CASSPWGGRTYEQYF
TRBV6-4,TRBJ2-3,NA,NA,TGTGCCAGCAGTGACGGAGAGGTTAACACAGATACGCAGTATTTT,CASSDGEVNTDTQYF
TRBV7-8,TRBJ1-6,TRBD1,few,TGTGCCAGCTCCACAGACCCGACAGGGAATAATTCACCCCTCCACTTT,CASSTDPTGNNSPLHF
TRBV5-8,TRBJ2-5,TRBD2,few,TGTGCCAGCAGCTTGAGCGGGGATTGGGGTGTGGAGACCCAGTACTTC,CASSLSGDWGVETQYF
TRBV5-1,TRBJ2-5,NA,NA,TGCGCCAGCAGCTATCAACAGGCCCGTGAGACCCAGTACTTC,CASSYQQARETQYF
TRBV11-2,TRBJ1-2,TRBD1,once,TGTGCCAGCAGCCAGGACAGGGACGATGGCTACACCTTC,CASSQDRDDGYTF
TRBV30,TRBJ2-7,TRBD1,NA,TGTGCCTGGGACAGGGGTGGCTCCTACGAGCAGTACTTC,CAWDRGGSYEQYF
TRBV4-2,TRBJ2-7,NA,NA,TGTGCCAGCAGCCCCTCTAGATCCTACGAGCAGTACTTC,CASSPSRSYEQYF
TRBV6-1,TRBJ2-7,TRBD1,NA,TGTGCCAGCAGTGAAGCCGGGACAGACTACGAGCAGTACTTC,CASSEAGTDYEQYF
TRBV29-1,TRBJ1-1,NA,few,TGCAGCGTTGAAGTTGGGGCGGCGTTCACTGAAGCTTTCTTT,CSVEVGAAFTEAFF
TRBV4-2,TRBJ2-4,NA,NA,TGTGCCAGCAGCCAAGATTGGCCCGACATTCAGTACTTC,CASSQDWPDIQYF
TRBV7-2,TRBJ2-3,TRBD2,NA,TGTGCCAGCAGCTTTGTTTTAGCGGGGGGGCGTAGAGATACGCAGTATTTT,CASSFVLAGGRRDTQYF